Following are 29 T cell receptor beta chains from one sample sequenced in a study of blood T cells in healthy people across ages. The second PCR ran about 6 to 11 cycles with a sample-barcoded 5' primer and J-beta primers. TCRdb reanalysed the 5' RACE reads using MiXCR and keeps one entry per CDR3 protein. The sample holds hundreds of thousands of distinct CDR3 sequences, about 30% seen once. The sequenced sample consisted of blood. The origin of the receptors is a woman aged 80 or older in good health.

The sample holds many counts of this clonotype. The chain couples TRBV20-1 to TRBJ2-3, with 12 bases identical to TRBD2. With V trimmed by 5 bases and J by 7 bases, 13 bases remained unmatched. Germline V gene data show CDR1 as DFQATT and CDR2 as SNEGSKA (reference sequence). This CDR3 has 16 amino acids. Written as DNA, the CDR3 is TGCAGTGCTGCCCCCCGCCTAGCGGGGGGGTCTTATACGCAGTATTTT. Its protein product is CSAAPRLAGGSYTQYF.

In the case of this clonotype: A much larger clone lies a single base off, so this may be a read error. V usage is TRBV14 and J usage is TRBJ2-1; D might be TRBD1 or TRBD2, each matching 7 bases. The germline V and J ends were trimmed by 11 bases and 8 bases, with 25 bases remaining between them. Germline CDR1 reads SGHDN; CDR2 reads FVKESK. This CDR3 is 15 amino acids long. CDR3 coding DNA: TGTGCCGGCACCCCAGGGGGGGGGCCTTGGGATGAGCAGTTCTTC. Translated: CAGTPGGGPWDEQFF.

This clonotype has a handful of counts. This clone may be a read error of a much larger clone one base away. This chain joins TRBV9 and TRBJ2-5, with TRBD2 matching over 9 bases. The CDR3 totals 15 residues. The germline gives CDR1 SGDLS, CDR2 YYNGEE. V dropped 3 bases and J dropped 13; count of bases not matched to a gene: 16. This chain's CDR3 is CASSATSGYSKGAYF. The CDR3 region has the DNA TGTGCCAGCAGCGCGACTAGCGGCTACTCCAAAGGTGCGTACTTC.

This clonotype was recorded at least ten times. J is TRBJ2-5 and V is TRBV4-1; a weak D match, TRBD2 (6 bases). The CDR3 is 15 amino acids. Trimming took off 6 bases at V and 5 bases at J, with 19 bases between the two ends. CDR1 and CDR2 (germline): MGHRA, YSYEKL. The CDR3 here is CASSTSGSNQETQYF. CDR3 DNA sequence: TGCGCCAGCAGTACCAGCGGGTCAAATCAGGAGACCCAGTACTTC.

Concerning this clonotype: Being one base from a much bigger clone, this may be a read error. CDR3 DNA sequence: TGTGCCAGCAGCCCCGGGACAGGGACCCTAGGGAATGAGCAGTACTTC. Translated: CASSPGTGTLGNEQYF. The chain links TRBV7-9 to TRBJ2-5; 9 positions agree with TRBD1. J gave up 11 bases and V 5 bases, and 18 bases lay outside the gene matches. This CDR3 is built from 16 residues. Germline-derived CDR1 and CDR2 are SEHNR and FQNEAQ (reference sequence).

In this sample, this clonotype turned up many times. For the CDR3, the DNA is TGCGCCAGCAGCTTGACAGGCCTGAGGGATGAGCAGTTCTTC. Amino acids: CASSLTGLRDEQFF. V and J are TRBV5-1 and TRBJ2-1; the D gene could be TRBD1 or TRBD2 (5 bases each). Trimming pared 1 base from V and 8 bases from J, leaving 13 bases between. The CDR3 totals 14 residues. CDR1 and CDR2 (germline): SGHRS, YFSETQ.

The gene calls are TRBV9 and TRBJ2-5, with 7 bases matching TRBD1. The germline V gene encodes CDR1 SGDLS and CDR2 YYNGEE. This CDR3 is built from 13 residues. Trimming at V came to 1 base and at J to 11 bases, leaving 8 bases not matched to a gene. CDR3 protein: CASSVIGGDEQYF. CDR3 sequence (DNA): TGTGCCAGCAGCGTAATAGGGGGCGATGAGCAGTACTTC.

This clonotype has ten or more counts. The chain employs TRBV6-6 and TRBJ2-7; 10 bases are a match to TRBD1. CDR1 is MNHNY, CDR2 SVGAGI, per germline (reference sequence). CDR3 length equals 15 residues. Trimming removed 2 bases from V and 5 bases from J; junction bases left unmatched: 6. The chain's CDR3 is CASSYTGQGGNEQYF. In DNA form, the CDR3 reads TGTGCCAGCAGTTACACTGGACAGGGGGGCAACGAGCAGTACTTC.

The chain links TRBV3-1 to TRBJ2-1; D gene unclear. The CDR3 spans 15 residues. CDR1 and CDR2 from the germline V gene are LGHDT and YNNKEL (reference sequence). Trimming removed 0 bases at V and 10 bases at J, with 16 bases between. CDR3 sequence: CASSQDSGSCNEQFF. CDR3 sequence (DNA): TGTGCCAGCAGCCAAGATTCAGGCTCCTGCAACGAGCAGTTCTTC.

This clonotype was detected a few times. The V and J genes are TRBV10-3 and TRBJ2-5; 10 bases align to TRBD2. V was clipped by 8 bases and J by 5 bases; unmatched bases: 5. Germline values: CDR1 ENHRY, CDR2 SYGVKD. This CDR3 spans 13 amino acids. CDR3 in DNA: TGTGCCATCGGACTAGCGGAGGGGGAGACCCAGTACTTC. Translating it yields CAIGLAEGETQYF.

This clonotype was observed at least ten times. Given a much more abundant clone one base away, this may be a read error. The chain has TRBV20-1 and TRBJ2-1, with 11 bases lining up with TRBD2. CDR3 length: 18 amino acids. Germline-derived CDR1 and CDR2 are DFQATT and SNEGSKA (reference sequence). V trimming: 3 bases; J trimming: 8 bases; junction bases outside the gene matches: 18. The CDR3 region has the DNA TGCAGTGCTAGCTCGGTCCTAGCGGGGGGCCGGGTGGGCTATGAGCAGTTCTTC. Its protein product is CSASSVLAGGRVGYEQFF.

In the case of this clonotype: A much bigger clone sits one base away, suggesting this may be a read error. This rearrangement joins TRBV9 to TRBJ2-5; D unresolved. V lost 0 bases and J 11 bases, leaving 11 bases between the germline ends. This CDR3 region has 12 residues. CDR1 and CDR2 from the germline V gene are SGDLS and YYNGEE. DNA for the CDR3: TGTGCCAGCAGCGTAGCCTACAATGAGCAGTACTTC. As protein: CASSVAYNEQYF.

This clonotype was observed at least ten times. The CDR3 sequence is CASSFLSGSLDGYTF. The CDR3 region has the DNA TGTGCCAGCTCTTTCCTCTCGGGCAGTCTGGATGGCTACACCTTC. V usage is TRBV6-6 and J usage is TRBJ1-2, with D unresolved. CDR1 and CDR2 (germline): MNHNY, SVGAGI (reference sequence). V lost 8 bases to trimming and J lost 6 bases, with 22 bases between them. CDR3 length: 15 amino acids.

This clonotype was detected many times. The CDR3 here is CASTYSRVTYEQYF. Here the CDR3 DNA reads TGTGCCAGCACCTACTCGCGTGTAACCTACGAGCAGTACTTC. This chain connects TRBV6-1 to TRBJ2-7; D is ambiguous. CDR3 length equals 14 residues. Trimming left V 7 bases short and J 2 bases short, with 15 bases between. CDR1 is MNHNS, CDR2 SASEGT, per germline.

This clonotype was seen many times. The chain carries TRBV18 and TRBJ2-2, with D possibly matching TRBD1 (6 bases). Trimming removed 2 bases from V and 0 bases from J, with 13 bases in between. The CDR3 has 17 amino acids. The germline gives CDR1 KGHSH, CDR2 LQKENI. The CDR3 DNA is TGTGCCAGCTCACCAAGGGAAGGGGGAGCGAACACCGGGGAGCTGTTTTTT. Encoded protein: CASSPREGGANTGELFF.

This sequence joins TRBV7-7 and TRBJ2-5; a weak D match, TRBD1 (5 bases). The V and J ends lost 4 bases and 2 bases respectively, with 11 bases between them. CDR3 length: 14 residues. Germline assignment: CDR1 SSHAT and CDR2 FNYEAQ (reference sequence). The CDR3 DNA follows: TGTGCCAGCAGCTATATCGACAGACAAGAGACCCAGTACTTC. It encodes CASSYIDRQETQYF.

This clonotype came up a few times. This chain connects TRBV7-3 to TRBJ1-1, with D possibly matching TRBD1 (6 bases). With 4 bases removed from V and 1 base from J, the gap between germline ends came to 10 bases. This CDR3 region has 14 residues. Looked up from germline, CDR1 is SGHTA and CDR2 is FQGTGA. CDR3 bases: TGTGCCAGCAGCTCCGCGGGGGCGAACACTGAAGCTTTCTTT. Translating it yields CASSSAGANTEAFF.

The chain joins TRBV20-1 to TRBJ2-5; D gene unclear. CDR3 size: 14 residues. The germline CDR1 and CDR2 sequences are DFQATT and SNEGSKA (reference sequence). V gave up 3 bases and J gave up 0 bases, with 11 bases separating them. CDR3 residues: CSARRTYDQETQYF. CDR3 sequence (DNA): TGCAGTGCTAGGCGCACATACGACCAAGAGACCCAGTACTTC.

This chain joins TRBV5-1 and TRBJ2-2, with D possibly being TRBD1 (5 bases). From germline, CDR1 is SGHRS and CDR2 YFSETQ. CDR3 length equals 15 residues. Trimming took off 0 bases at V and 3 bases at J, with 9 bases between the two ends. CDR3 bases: TGCGCCAGCAGCTTGGAAGGGGTGGACACCGGGGAGCTGTTTTTT. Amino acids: CASSLEGVDTGELFF.

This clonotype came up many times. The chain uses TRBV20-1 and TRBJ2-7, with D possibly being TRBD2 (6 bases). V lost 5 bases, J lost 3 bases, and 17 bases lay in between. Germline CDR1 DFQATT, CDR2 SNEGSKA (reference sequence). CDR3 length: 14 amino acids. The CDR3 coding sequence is TGCAGTGCTGGCGGAGCGGGCACAAACTACGAGCAGTACTTC. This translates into CSAGGAGTNYEQYF.

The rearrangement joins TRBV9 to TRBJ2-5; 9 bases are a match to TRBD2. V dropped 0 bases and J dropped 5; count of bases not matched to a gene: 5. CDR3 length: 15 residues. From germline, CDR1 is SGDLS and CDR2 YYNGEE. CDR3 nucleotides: TGTGCCAGCAGCGTAGACAGCGGGGGGAGGGAGACCCAGTACTTC. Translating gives CASSVDSGGRETQYF.

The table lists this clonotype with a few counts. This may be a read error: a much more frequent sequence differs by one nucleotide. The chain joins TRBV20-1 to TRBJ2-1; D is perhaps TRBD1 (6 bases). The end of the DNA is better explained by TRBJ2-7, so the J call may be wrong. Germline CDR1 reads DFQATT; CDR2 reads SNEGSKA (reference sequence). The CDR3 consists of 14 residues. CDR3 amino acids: CSARAGVYYNEQYF. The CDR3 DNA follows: TGCAGTGCTAGGGCAGGGGTCTACTACAATGAGCAGTACTTC.

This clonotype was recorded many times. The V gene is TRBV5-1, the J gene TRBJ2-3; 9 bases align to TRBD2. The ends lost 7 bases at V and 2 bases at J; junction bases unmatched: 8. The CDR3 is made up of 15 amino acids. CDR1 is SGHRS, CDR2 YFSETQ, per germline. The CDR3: CASRGGVGPTDTQYF. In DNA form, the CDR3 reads TGCGCCAGCCGCGGGGGGGTTGGGCCCACAGATACGCAGTATTTT.

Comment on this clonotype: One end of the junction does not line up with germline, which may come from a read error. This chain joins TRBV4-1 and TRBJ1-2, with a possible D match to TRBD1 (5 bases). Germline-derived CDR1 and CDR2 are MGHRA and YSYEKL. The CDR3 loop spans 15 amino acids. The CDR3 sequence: CASGQGDGTAYDYTF. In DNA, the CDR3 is TGCGCCAGCGGCCAAGGGGACGGGACGGCCTATGACTACACCTTC.

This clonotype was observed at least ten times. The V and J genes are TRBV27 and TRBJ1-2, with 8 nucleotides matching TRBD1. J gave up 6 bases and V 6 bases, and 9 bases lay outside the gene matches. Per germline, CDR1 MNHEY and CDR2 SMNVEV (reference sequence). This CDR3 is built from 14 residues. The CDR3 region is CASSHQGQGNGYTF. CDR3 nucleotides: TGTGCCAGCAGCCATCAAGGACAGGGCAATGGCTACACCTTC.

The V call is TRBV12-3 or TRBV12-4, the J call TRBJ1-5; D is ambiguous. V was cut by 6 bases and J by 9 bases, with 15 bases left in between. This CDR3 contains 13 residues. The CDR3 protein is CASRDGLERPQHF. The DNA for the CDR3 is TGTGCCAGCAGGGACGGCCTGGAAAGGCCCCAGCATTTT.

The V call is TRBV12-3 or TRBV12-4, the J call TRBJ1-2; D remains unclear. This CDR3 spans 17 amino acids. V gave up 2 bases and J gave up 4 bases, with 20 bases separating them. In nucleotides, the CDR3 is TGTGCCAGCAGTTTACATCTGAGCCAGGCACGAATCTATGGCTACACCTTC. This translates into CASSLHLSQARIYGYTF.

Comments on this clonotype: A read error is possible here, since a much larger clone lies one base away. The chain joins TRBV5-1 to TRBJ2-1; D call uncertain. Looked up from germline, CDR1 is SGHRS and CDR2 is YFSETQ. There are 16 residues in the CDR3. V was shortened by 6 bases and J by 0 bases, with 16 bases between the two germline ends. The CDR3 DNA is TGCGCCAGCACTGGGGTCGTGGGCAGCTCCTACAATGAGCAGTTCTTC. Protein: CASTGVVGSSYNEQFF.

The CDR3 loop reads CSASAGGMSVNEQFF. As DNA, the CDR3 is TGCAGTGCTAGCGCAGGGGGTATGAGTGTGAATGAGCAGTTCTTC. The chain links TRBV20-1 to TRBJ2-1; 7 bases map to TRBD1. Trimming took 3 bases from V and 7 from J; bases not matched to a gene: 12. The CDR3 sequence is 15 residues long. The V gene's germline CDR1 is DFQATT and CDR2 SNEGSKA (reference sequence).